Only a few counts were recorded for the clone carrying this T cell receptor (beta chain). The data belong to a study of patients and donors after allogeneic stem cell transplantation. V lost 5 bases to trimming and J lost 4 bases, with 13 bases between them. Germline V gene data show CDR1 as SGHTA and CDR2 as FQGNSA. There are 14 residues in the CDR3. A single record per CDR3 protein comes from TCRdb applying MiXCR to the RT-PCR reads. Found here are 770 or so distinct CDR3 sequences, around 25% of them singletons; the top ten hold roughly three quarters. Input material: blood, either unsorted or a sorted T cell fraction (not recorded which). This sequence was found in a human donor who was either an allogeneic HSCT recipient or a stem cell or donor lymphocyte infusion donor (not recorded which). It is not recorded whose cells these are; they may come from a transplant donor. This chain connects TRBV7-2 to TRBJ2-3; D is possibly TRBD1 (7 bases). Here the CDR3 reads CASSQGGGADTQYF. CDR3 DNA: TGTGCCAGCAGCCAGGGGGGCGGGGCAGATACGCAGTATTTT.